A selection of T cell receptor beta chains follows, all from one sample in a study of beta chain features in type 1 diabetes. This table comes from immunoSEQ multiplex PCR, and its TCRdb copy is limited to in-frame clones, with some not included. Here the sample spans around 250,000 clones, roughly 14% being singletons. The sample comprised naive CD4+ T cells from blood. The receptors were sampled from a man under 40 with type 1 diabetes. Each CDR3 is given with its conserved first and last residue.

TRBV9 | CASSLQGEDTEAFF
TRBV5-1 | CASSLEGRGSTGELFF
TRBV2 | CASSRVETQYF
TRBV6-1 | CASTQGGRGQETQYF
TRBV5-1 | CASSLVAGGSETQYF
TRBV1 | CTSSQDRGQDEHYEQYF
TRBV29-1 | CSAQRGAQETQYF
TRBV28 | CASSPGVAGVINEQFF
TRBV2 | CASTLTGYNSPLHF
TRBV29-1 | CSVTPRASGSWQETQYF
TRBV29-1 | CSVLLAGPSEQYF
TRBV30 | CAWRGDTYTEAFF
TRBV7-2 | CASSLALSGGDQREQYF
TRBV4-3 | CASRERGQNIQYF
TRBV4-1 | CASSNDREANYGYTF
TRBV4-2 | CASSQDPGSTDTQYF
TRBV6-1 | CASKTGITYNEQFF
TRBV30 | CAWSRGTSITTDTQYF
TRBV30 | CAWTGWTEAFF
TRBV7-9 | CASSFLAGTSYEQYF